Presented here are 27 T cell receptor beta chains from one specimen sequenced in a study of glioma-infiltrating T cells after dendritic cell vaccination. The protocol was immunoSEQ multiplex PCR, while the TCRdb copy is restricted to in-frame clones and leaves out a portion. The table has 90,000 to 110,000 clones, around 90% seen once. Noted time point: after dendritic cell vaccination, including at tumor progression/relapse. The sequencing here drew on blood, taken after dendritic cell vaccination. These TCRs come from a human donor with glioblastoma.

V gene TRBV6-5 combines with J gene TRBJ1-1; 7 positions agree with TRBD1. The CDR3 is made up of 14 amino acids. J gave up 5 bases and V 5 bases, and 8 bases lay outside the gene matches. Germline CDR1 reads MNHEY; CDR2 reads SVGAGI. The CDR3 region has the DNA TGTGCCAGCAGTCTCAACAGGGGAAAAACTGAAGCTTTCTTT. It specifies CASSLNRGKTEAFF.

CDR3 nucleotide sequence: TGTGCCAGCACCCTTACTTCCCCGGGGGTTTATGGCTACACCTTC. Its protein is CASTLTSPGVYGYTF. The chain combines TRBV2 with TRBJ1-2; TRBD1 is a possible D gene (5 bases). The CDR3 totals 15 residues. With 7 bases removed from V and 5 bases from J, the gap between germline ends came to 20 bases. CDR1 and CDR2 from the germline V gene are SNHLY and FYNNEI.

CDR3 loop: CASSLVGSRETQYF. The DNA of the CDR3 is TGTGCCAGCAGCTTAGTCGGGAGTCGGGAGACCCAGTACTTC. The chain links TRBV11-3 to TRBJ2-5; a weak D match, TRBD2 (6 bases). Germline CDR1 SGHNT, CDR2 YENEEA. This CDR3 contains 14 residues. V dropped 1 base and J dropped 5 bases, with 11 bases sitting between them. The full variable domain, in which reference TRBV11-3 and TRBJ2-5 provide the parts outside the CDR3, is EAGVVQSPRYKIIEKKQPVAFWCNPISGHNTLYWYLQNLGQGPELLIRYENEEAVDDSQLPKDRFSAERLKGVDSTLKIQPAELGDSAVYLCASSLVGSRETQYFGPGTRLLVL.

This clone came up a few times. The chain uses TRBV5-4 and TRBJ2-2; TRBD2 is a possible D gene (5 bases). Per germline, CDR1 SGHNT and CDR2 YYREEE (reference sequence). The length of the CDR3 is 14 residues. Trimming left V 2 bases short and J 6 bases short, with 11 bases between. The CDR3: CASSLRETAGELFF. The DNA of the CDR3 is TGTGCCAGCAGCTTAAGGGAGACCGCCGGGGAGCTGTTTTTT.

The J gene is TRBJ1-4, the V gene TRBV2; 9 positions match TRBD1. The germline gives CDR1 SNHLY, CDR2 FYNNEI. The CDR3 consists of 14 residues. Trimming removed 5 bases from V and 3 bases from J; junction bases left unmatched: 1. This chain's CDR3 is CASSWDRANEKLFF. CDR3 nucleotides: TGTGCCAGCAGTTGGGACAGGGCTAATGAAAAACTGTTTTTT.

The chain carries TRBV5-1 and TRBJ1-1; TRBD1 matches at 9 bases. J gave up 7 bases and V 1 base, and 5 bases lay outside the gene matches. This CDR3 comprises 14 residues. CDR1 and CDR2 (germline): SGHRS, YFSETQ. The CDR3 reads CASSLSGQGSEAFF. CDR3 nucleotides: TGCGCCAGCAGCTTGTCGGGACAGGGTAGTGAAGCTTTCTTT.

The genes are TRBV7-6 and TRBJ2-5, with 10 bases fitting TRBD2. The CDR3 is 16 residues long. V was clipped by 8 bases and J by 4 bases; unmatched bases: 13. Per germline, CDR1 SGHVS and CDR2 FNYEAQ. The DNA for the CDR3 is TGTGCCAGCGCCCTGTTCGCTAGCGGGAGTGGAGAGACCCAGTACTTC. Encoded protein: CASALFASGSGETQYF.

This clone was counted only a few times. The chain is built from TRBV4-1 and TRBJ1-5, with 7 nucleotides matching TRBD1. V lost 4 bases, J lost 3 bases, and 9 bases stayed unmatched. CDR3 length: 16 amino acids. From germline, CDR1 is MGHRA and CDR2 YSYEKL. CDR3 sequence: CASSPTGTADNQPQHF. CDR3 bases: TGCGCCAGCAGCCCAACCGGGACAGCAGACAATCAGCCCCAGCATTTT.

The V gene is TRBV7-3, the J gene TRBJ2-2, with D unclear. Germline V gene sequence: CDR1 SGHTA, CDR2 FQGTGA. There are 14 residues in the CDR3. V lost 5 bases to trimming and J lost 9 bases, with 16 bases between them. CDR3 in amino acids: CASSRVSTGRELFF. CDR3 DNA: TGTGCCAGCAGCCGGGTGAGCACCGGCCGGGAGCTGTTTTTT.

V usage is TRBV7-9 and J usage is TRBJ1-6; D gene uncertain. V was trimmed by 5 bases and J by 11 bases, leaving 16 bases between them. The germline V gene encodes CDR1 SEHNR and CDR2 FQNEAQ (reference sequence). The CDR3 totals 14 residues. In DNA form, the CDR3 reads TGTGCCAGCAGCCCCGGCGAGGTTTCTGCACCCCTCCACTTT. This sequence encodes CASSPGEVSAPLHF.

The rearrangement joins TRBV5-6 to TRBJ2-2, with TRBD1 matching 8 bases. J gave up 1 base and V 6 bases, and 5 bases lay outside the gene matches. The CDR3 extends over 15 amino acids. Germline lookup yields CDR1 SGHDT and CDR2 YYEEEE. DNA for the CDR3: TGTGCCAGCACAGGACAGGGACGGAACACCGGGGAGCTGTTTTTT. It is translated as CASTGQGRNTGELFF.

The gene calls are TRBV6-6 and TRBJ2-5; tentatively, D is TRBD1 (6 bases). This CDR3 comprises 16 residues. Germline V gives CDR1 MNHNY, CDR2 SVGAGI (reference sequence). Trimming shortened V by 7 bases and J by 0 bases, and 18 bases separated the two germline ends. The CDR3 region is CASTHVVGAYQETQYF. In nucleotides, the CDR3 is TGTGCCAGCACCCACGTCGTGGGGGCGTACCAAGAGACCCAGTACTTC.

This clone was seen a few times. In DNA form, the CDR3 reads TGTGCCAGCAGCCTGACAGGGTATAATTCACCCCTCCACTTT. This codes for CASSLTGYNSPLHF. The genes are TRBV5-4 and TRBJ1-6; TRBD1 matches 7 bases. CDR1 is SGHNT and CDR2 is YYREEE in the germline V gene (reference sequence). V lost 4 bases to trimming and J lost 4 bases; unmatched junction nucleotides: 2. This CDR3 spans 14 amino acids. Together with reference TRBV5-4 and TRBJ1-6, the CDR3 gives the full variable domain: ETGVTQSPTHLIKTRGQQVTLRCSSQSGHNTVSWYQQALGQGPQFIFQYYREEENGRGNFPPRFSGLQFPNYSSELNVNALELDDSALYLCASSLTGYNSPLHFGNGTRLTVT.

The gene calls are TRBV11-3 and TRBJ1-1, with D tentatively TRBD1 (6 bases). V shed 3 bases and J shed 4 bases, with 15 bases lying between them. From germline, CDR1 is SGHNT and CDR2 YENEEA. This CDR3 contains 15 residues. The CDR3 reads CASSLGYRVGTEAFF. CDR3 DNA: TGTGCCAGCAGCTTGGGTTACAGGGTTGGCACTGAAGCTTTCTTT.

This clone has ten or more counts. The V and J genes are TRBV6-6 and TRBJ2-3; D ambiguous. The CDR3 length is 15 residues. The germline V and J ends were trimmed by 4 bases and 2 bases, with 13 bases remaining between them. Looked up from germline, CDR1 is MNHNY and CDR2 is SVGAGI (reference sequence). Written as DNA, the CDR3 is TGTGCCAGCAGTTCTGTAGAGCCGGTCACAGATACGCAGTATTTT. This sequence encodes CASSSVEPVTDTQYF.

J is TRBJ2-7 and V is TRBV4-2; TRBD1 matches at 9 bases. Trimming removed 1 base from V and 0 bases from J; junction bases left unmatched: 4. The germline V gene has CDR1 LGHNA and CDR2 YNFKEQ. CDR3 size: 16 residues. The DNA of the CDR3 is TGTGCCAGCAGCCAAGTTGGGACAGGGAGCTCCTACGAGCAGTACTTC. Protein sequence: CASSQVGTGSSYEQYF.

The chain is built from TRBV5-1 and TRBJ2-3, with TRBD2 matching 10 bases. The CDR3 is made up of 15 amino acids. With 6 bases clipped from V and 1 base from J, the junction kept 5 bases outside the gene matches. CDR1 and CDR2 from the germline V gene are SGHRS and YFSETQ. The CDR3 nucleotides read TGCGCCAGCAACCAGGGACTAGCGCGCACAGATACGCAGTATTTT. Protein: CASNQGLARTDTQYF.

The CDR3 nucleotides read TGCGCCAGCAGTAGGAGACAGGGCCTTAATGAGCAGTTCTTC. Its protein is CASSRRQGLNEQFF. This chain joins TRBV10-1 and TRBJ2-1; the match to TRBD1 covers 7 bases. Looked up from germline, CDR1 is WNHNN and CDR2 is SYGVQD (reference sequence). The CDR3 consists of 14 residues. The V and J ends lost 5 bases and 7 bases, in that order; junction bases with no gene match: 8.

V gene TRBV5-4 combines with J gene TRBJ1-2, with 8 bases aligning to TRBD1. The ends lost 1 base at V and 13 bases at J; junction bases unmatched: 6. CDR3 length equals 12 residues. The germline V gene encodes CDR1 SGHNT and CDR2 YYREEE (reference sequence). The CDR3 spells CASSLRQGTCTF. The CDR3 nucleotides read TGTGCCAGCAGCTTGCGACAGGGGACCTGCACCTTC.

There are a few counts of this clone. The chain links TRBV11-2 to TRBJ2-1; 14 bases map to TRBD2. V was pared by 5 bases and J by 9 bases, with 6 bases of the junction left unmatched. The CDR3 has 15 residues. Germline V gives CDR1 SGHAT, CDR2 FQNNGV. In DNA, the CDR3 is TGTGCCAGCAGCCCCGGGACTAGCGGGAGCGGTGAGCAGTTCTTC. Translated, it gives CASSPGTSGSGEQFF.

This sequence joins TRBV11-2 and TRBJ2-7; unclear D gene. There are 12 residues in the CDR3. V was shortened by 5 bases and J by 3 bases, with 8 bases between the two germline ends. Germline CDR1 and CDR2: SGHAT and FQNNGV. CDR3 sequence (DNA): TGTGCCAGCAGCGATCTAGGCTACGAGCAGTACTTC. Encoded protein: CASSDLGYEQYF. The variable domain in full, completed from reference TRBV11-2 and TRBJ2-7, reads EAGVAQSPRYKIIEKRQSVAFWCNPISGHATLYWYQQILGQGPKLLIQFQNNGVVDDSQLPKDRFSAERLKGVDSTLKIQPAKLEDSAVYLCASSDLGYEQYFGPGTRLTVT.

This clone was detected only once. J is TRBJ1-4 and V is TRBV7-9; 7 bases line up with TRBD1. The J segment lost 10 bases and the V segment lost 4 bases, leaving 15 bases of the junction unmatched. Per germline, CDR1 SEHNR and CDR2 FQNEAQ (reference sequence). The CDR3 covers 16 residues. As DNA, the CDR3 is TGTGCCAGCAGCTCGCCGACAGGGTTGTGGGTAGCAAAACTGTTTTTT. Translating gives CASSSPTGLWVAKLFF.

This chain links TRBV19 with TRBJ1-2; 8 bases align to TRBD1. Germline lookup yields CDR1 LNHDA and CDR2 SQIVND (reference sequence). CDR3 length: 14 residues. Trimming cost V 7 bases and J 3 bases; bases outside gene matches: 7. The CDR3 reads CASTPTDRDYGYTF. In DNA, the CDR3 is TGTGCCAGTACCCCCACGGACAGGGACTATGGCTACACCTTC.

The chain joins TRBV28 to TRBJ1-2, with 8 bases that match TRBD1. With 6 bases clipped from V and 7 bases from J, the junction kept 10 bases outside the gene matches. This CDR3 contains 14 residues. Germline CDR1 and CDR2: MDHEN and SYDVKM. CDR3 nucleotides: TGTGCCAGCAGCTTGGCAGGGGGCCTGGGTGGCTACACCTTC. Translating gives CASSLAGGLGGYTF.

The rearrangement joins TRBV5-1 to TRBJ2-3; the D gene is possibly TRBD2 (6 bases). From germline, CDR1 is SGHRS and CDR2 YFSETQ. Trimming stripped 4 bases from V and 6 bases from J, with 15 bases between. CDR3 length equals 14 residues. As DNA, the CDR3 is TGCGCCAGCAGCGCGGGACTTACCCAGGATACGCAGTATTTT. Its translation is CASSAGLTQDTQYF.

CDR3 protein: CASRILTGLNTEAFF. For the CDR3, the DNA is TGTGCCAGCAGGATCCTGACAGGGCTGAACACTGAAGCTTTCTTT. V usage is TRBV5-6 and J usage is TRBJ1-1; the match to TRBD1 covers 7 bases. The germline V gene has CDR1 SGHDT and CDR2 YYEEEE. J was trimmed by 0 bases and V by 5 bases; bases with no gene match: 7. The CDR3 is made up of 15 amino acids.

This clone has a handful of counts. The chain joins TRBV5-6 to TRBJ1-1; D is perhaps TRBD1 (6 bases). The CDR3 runs to 16 residues. V lost 0 bases, J lost 0 bases, and 12 bases lay in between. Germline CDR1 is SGHDT and CDR2 is YYEEEE. CDR3 bases: TGTGCCAGCAGCTTGGAACGGGGGGCAGTGAACACTGAAGCTTTCTTT. Amino acids: CASSLERGAVNTEAFF.